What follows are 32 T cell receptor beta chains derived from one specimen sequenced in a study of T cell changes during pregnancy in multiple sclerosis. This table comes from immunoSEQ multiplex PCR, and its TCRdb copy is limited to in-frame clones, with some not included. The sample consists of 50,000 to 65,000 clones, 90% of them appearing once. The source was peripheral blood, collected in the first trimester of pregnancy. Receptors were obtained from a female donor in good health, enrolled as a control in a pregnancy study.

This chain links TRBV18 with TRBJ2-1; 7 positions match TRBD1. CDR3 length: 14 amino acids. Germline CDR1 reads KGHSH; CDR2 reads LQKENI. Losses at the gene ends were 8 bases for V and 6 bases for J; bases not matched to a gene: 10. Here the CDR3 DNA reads TGTGCCAGCGCCCGGACAGGCAGTTCCAATGAGCAGTTCTTC. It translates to CASARTGSSNEQFF.

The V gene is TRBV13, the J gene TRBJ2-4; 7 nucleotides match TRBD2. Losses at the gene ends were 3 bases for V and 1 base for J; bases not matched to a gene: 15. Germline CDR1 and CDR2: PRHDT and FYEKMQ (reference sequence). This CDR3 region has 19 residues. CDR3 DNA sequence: TGTGCCAGCAGCTTCTTGGCGGGAGTAGGTGGCTGGGCCAAAAACATTCAGTACTTC. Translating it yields CASSFLAGVGGWAKNIQYF.

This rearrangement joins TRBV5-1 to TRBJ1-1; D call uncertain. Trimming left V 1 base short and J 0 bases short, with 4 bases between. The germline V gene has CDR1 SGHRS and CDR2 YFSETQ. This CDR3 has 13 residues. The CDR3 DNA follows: TGCGCCAGCAGCTTGTCAGTGAACACTGAAGCTTTCTTT. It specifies CASSLSVNTEAFF.

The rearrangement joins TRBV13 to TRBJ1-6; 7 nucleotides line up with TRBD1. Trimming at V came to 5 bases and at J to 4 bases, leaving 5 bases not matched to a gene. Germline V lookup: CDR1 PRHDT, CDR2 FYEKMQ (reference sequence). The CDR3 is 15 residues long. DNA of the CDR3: TGTGCCAGCAGCCTCGGGACAGATTATAATTCACCCCTCCACTTT. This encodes CASSLGTDYNSPLHF.

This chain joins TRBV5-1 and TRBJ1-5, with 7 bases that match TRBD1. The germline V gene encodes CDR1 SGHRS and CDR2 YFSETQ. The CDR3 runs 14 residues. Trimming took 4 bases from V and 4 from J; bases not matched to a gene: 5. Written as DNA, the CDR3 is TGCGCCAGCAGCCCGGGACAGCAAAATCAGCCCCAGCATTTT. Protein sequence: CASSPGQQNQPQHF.

This chain's CDR3 is CASSDNSVNTEAFF. CDR3 coding DNA: TGTGCCAGCAGTGACAACTCGGTGAACACTGAAGCTTTCTTT. The V gene is TRBV6-6, the J gene TRBJ1-1, with D hard to call. The V gene lost 5 bases and the J gene lost 0 bases, with 10 bases spanning the gap. The CDR3 runs 14 residues. The germline V gene encodes CDR1 MNHNY and CDR2 SVGAGI (reference sequence).

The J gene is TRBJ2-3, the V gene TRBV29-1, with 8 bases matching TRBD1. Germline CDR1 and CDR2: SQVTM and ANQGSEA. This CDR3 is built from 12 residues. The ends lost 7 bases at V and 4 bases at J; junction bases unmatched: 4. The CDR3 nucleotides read TGCAGCGCCCGGACAGGGCCAGATACGCAGTATTTT. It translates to CSARTGPDTQYF.

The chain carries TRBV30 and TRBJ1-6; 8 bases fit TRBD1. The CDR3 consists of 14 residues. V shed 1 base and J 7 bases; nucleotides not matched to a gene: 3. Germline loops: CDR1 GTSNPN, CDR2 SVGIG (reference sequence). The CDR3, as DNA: TGTGCCTGGAGTGATCAGGGGGCGAATTCACCCCTCCACTTT. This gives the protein CAWSDQGANSPLHF.

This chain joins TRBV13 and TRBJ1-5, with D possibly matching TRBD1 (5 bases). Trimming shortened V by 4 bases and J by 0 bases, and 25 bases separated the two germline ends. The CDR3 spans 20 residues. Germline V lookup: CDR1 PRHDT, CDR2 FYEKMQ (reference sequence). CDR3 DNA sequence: TGTGCCAGCAGCTCCACCCCAGGGCGGGACCCCAATGATAGCAATCAGCCCCAGCATTTT. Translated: CASSSTPGRDPNDSNQPQHF. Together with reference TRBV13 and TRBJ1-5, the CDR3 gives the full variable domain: AAGVIQSPRHLIKEKRETATLKCYPIPRHDTVYWYQQGPGQDPQFLISFYEKMQSDKGSIPDRFSAQQFSDYHSELNMSSLELGDSALYFCASSSTPGRDPNDSNQPQHFGDGTRLSIL.

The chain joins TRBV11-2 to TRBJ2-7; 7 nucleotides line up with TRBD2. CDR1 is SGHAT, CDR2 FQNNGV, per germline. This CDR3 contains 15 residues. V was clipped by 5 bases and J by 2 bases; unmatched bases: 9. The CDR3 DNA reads TGTGCCAGCAGCCGAGGGGCGGGAGTTACCTACGAGCAGTACTTC. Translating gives CASSRGAGVTYEQYF.

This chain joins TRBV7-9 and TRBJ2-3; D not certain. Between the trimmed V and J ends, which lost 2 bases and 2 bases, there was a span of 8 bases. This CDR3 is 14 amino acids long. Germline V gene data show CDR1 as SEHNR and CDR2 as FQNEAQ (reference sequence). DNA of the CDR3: TGTGCCAGCAGCTTAATCGGGTCCACAGATACGCAGTATTTT. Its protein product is CASSLIGSTDTQYF.

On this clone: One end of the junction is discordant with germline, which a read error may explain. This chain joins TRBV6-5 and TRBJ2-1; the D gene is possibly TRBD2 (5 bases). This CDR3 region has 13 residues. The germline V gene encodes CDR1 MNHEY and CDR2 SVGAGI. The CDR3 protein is CASSYYGMGEQFF. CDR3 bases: TGTGCCAGCAGCTACTACGGGATGGGTGAGCAGTTCTTC.

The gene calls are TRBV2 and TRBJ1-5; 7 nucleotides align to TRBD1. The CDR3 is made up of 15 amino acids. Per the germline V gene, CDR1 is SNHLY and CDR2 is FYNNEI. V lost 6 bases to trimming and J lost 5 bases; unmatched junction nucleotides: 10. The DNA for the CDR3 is TGTGCCAGCAGCACAGGGCCCAGGGGGGATCAGCCCCAGCATTTT. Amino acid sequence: CASSTGPRGDQPQHF.

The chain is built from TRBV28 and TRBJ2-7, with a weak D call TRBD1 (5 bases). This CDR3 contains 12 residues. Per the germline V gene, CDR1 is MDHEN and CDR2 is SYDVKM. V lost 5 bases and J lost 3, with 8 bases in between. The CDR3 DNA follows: TGTGCCAGCAGTAAGCAGGGCTACGAGCAGTACTTC. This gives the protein CASSKQGYEQYF.

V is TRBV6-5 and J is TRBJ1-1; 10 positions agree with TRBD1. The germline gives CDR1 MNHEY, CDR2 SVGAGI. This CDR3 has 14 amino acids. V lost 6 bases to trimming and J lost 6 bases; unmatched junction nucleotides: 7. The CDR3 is CASSDRTGGSEAFF. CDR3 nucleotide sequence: TGTGCCAGCAGCGATAGGACAGGGGGTTCTGAAGCTTTCTTT.

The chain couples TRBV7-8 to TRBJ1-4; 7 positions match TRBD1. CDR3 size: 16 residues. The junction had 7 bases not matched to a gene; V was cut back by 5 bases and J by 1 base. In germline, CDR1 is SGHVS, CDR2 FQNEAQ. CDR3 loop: CASSPDRVGTNEKLFF. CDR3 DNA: TGTGCCAGCAGCCCCGACAGGGTCGGAACTAATGAAAAACTGTTTTTT.

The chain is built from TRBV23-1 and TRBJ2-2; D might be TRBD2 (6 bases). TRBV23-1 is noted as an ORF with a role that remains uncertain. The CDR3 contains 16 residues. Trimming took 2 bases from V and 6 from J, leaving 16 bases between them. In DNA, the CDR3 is TGCGCCAGCAGTCAAGGTTCCGGGAGTGTATCCGGGGAGCTGTTTTTT. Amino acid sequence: CASSQGSGSVSGELFF.

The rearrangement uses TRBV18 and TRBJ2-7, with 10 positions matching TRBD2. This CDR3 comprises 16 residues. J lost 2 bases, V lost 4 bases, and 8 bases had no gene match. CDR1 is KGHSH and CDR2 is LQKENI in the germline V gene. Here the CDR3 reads CASSLLGSGGAYEQYF. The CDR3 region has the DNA TGTGCCAGCTCACTCCTGGGAAGCGGGGGGGCCTACGAGCAGTACTTC.

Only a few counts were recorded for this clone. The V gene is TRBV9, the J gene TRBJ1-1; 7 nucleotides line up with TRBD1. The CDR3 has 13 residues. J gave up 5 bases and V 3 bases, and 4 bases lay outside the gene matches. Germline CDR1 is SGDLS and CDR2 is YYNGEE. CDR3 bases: TGTGCCAGCAGCGCCAGGGGGGAGACTGAAGCTTTCTTT. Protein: CASSARGETEAFF.

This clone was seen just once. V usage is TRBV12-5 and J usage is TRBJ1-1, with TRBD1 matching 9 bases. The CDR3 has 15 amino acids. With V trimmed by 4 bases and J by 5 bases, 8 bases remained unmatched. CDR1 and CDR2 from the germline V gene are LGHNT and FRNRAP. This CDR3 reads CASGSAGTGWTEAFF. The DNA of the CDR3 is TGTGCTAGTGGTTCTGCCGGGACAGGGTGGACTGAAGCTTTCTTT.

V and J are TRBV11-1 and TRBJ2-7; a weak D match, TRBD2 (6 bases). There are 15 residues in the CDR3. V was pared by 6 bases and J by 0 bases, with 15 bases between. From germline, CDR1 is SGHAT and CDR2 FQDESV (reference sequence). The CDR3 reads CASRWNSGPSYEQYF. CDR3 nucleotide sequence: TGTGCCAGCAGGTGGAATAGCGGTCCCTCCTACGAGCAGTACTTC.

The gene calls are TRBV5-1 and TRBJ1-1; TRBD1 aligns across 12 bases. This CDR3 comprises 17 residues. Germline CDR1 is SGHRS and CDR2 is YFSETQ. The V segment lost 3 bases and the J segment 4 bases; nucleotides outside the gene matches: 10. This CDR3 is CASSWARDRGRGTEAFF. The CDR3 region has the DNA TGCGCCAGCAGCTGGGCCCGGGACAGGGGGCGCGGCACTGAAGCTTTCTTT. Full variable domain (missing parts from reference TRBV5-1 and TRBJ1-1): KAGVTQTPRYLIKTRGQQVTLSCSPISGHRSVSWYQQTPGQGLQFLFEYFSETQRNKGNFPGRFSGRQFSNSRSEMNVSTLELGDSALYLCASSWARDRGRGTEAFFGQGTRLTVV.

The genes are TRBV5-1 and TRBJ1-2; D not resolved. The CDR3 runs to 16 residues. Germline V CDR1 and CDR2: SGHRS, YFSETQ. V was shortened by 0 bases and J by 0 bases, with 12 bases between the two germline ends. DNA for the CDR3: TGCGCCAGCAGCTTGGCCTTCCCGGGAACTAACTATGGCTACACCTTC. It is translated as CASSLAFPGTNYGYTF.

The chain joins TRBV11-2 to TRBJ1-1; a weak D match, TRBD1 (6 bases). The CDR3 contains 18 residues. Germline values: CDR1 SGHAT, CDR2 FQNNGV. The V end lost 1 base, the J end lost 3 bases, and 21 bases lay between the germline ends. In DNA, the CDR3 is TGTGCCAGCAGCTTAGTTTCCCCGGCCAGGGGAAAGGACACTGAAGCTTTCTTT. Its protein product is CASSLVSPARGKDTEAFF.

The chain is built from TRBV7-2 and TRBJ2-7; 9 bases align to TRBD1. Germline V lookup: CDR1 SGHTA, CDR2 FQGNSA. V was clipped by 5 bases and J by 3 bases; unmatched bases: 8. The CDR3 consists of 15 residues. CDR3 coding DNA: TGTGCCAGCAGCCATCCGGGACAGGGATTCTACGAGCAGTACTTC. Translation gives CASSHPGQGFYEQYF.

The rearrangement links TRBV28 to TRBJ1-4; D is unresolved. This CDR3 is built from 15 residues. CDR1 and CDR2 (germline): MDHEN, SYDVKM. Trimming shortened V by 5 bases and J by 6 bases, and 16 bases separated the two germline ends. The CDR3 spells CASSRGENGDEKLFF. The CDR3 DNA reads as TGTGCCAGCAGTCGTGGGGAGAATGGAGATGAAAAACTGTTTTTT.

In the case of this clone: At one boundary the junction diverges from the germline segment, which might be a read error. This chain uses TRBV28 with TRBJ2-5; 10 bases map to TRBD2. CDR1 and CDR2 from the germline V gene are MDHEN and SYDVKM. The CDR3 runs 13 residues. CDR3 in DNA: TGTGCCAGCAATGGGCTAGCGGGAGCAGGGCGGGACTTC. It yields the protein CASNGLAGAGRDF.

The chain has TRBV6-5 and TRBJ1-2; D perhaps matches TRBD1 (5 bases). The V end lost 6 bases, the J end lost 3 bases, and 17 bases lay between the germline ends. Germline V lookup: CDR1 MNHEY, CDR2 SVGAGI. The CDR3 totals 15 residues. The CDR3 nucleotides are TGTGCCAGCAGGAGGGGAAACCGGGGGGACTATGGCTACACCTTC. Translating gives CASRRGNRGDYGYTF.

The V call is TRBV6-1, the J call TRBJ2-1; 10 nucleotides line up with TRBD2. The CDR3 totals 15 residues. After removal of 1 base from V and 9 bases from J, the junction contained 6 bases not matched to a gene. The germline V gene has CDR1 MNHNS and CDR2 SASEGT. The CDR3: CASSEGTSGGVEQFF. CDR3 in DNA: TGTGCCAGCAGTGAAGGGACTAGCGGAGGGGTTGAGCAGTTCTTC.

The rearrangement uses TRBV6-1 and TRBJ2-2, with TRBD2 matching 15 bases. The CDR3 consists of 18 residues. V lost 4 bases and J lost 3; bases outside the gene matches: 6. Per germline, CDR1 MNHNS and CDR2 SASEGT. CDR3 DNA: TGTGCCAGCAGTGTCTCCCGGACTAGCGGGAGGGACACCGGGGAGCTGTTTTTT. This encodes CASSVSRTSGRDTGELFF.

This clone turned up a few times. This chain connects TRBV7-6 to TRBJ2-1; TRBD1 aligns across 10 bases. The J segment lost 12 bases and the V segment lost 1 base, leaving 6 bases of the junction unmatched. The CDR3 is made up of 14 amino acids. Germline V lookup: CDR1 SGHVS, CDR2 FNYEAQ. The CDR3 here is CASSLDPTGGLQFF. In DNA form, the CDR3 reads TGTGCCAGCAGCTTAGACCCGACAGGGGGCTTGCAGTTCTTC.

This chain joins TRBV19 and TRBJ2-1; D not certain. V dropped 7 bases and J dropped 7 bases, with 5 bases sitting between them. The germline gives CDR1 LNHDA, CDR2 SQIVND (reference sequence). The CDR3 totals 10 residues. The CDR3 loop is CASIGNEQFF. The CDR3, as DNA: TGTGCCAGTATCGGGAATGAGCAGTTCTTC.